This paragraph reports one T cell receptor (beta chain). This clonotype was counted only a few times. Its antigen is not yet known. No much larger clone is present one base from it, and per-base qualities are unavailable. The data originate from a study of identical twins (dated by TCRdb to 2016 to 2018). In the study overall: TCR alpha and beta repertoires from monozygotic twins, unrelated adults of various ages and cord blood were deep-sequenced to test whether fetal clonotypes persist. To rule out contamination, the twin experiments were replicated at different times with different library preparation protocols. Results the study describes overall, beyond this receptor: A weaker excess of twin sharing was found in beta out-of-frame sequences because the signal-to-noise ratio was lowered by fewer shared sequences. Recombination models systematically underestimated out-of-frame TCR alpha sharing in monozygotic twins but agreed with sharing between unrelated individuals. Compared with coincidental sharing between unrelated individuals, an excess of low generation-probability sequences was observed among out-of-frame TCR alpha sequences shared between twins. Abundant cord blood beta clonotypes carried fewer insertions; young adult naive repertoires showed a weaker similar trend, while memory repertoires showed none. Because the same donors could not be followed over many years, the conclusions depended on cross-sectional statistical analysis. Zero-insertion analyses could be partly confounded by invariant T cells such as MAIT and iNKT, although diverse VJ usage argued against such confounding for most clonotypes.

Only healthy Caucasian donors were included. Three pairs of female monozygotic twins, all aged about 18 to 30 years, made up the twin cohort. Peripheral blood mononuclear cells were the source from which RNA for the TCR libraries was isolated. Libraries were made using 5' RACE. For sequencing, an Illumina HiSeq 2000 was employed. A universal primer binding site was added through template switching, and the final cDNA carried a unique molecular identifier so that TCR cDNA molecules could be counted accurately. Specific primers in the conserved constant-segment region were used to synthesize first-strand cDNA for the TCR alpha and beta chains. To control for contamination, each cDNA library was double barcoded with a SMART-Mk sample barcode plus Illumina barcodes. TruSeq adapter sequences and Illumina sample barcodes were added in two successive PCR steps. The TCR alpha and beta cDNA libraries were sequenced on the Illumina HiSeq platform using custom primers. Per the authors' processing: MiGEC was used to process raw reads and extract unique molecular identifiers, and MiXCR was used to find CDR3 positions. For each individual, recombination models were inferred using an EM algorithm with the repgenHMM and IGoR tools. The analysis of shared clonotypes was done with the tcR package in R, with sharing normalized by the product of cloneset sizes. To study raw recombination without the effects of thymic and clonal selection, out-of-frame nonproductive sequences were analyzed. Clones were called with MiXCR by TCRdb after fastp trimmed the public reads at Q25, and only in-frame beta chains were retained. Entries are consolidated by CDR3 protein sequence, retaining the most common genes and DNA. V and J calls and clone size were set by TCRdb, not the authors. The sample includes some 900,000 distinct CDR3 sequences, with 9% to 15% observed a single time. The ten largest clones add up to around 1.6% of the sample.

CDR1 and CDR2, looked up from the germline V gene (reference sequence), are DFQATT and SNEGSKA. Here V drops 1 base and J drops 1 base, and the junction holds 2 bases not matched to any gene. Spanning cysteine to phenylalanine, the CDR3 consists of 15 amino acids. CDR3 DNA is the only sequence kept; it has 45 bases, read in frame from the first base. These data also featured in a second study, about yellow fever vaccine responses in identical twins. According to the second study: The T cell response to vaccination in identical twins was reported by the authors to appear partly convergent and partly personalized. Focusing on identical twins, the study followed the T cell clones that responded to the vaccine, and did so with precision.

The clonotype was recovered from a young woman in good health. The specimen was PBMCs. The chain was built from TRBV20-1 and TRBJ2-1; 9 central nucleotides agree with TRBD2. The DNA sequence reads TGCAGTGCTAGAGGCGGGGGGGGATCCTACAATGAGCAGTTCTTC. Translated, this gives CSARGGGGSYNEQFF.